Listed here is a single TCR beta chain. This specimen belongs to a study of technical replicates of blood from a few donors. This CDR3 contains 15 residues. CDR1 and CDR2 (germline): MGHRA, YSYEKL. V gave up 3 bases and J gave up 0 bases, with 12 bases separating them. Clones were sequenced by immunoSEQ multiplex PCR, and TCRdb holds only the in-frame ones, with some missing. The sample consists of about 79,000 clones, 94% of them appearing once. This receptor was obtained from a human donor in good health. The V call is TRBV4-1, the J call TRBJ2-7; the D gene is possibly TRBD1 (6 bases). The sequenced sample consisted of T cells isolated from PBMCs. The CDR3 here is CASSHLQGSSYEQYF. CDR3 bases: TGCGCCAGCAGCCACCTACAGGGTAGCTCCTACGAGCAGTACTTC.